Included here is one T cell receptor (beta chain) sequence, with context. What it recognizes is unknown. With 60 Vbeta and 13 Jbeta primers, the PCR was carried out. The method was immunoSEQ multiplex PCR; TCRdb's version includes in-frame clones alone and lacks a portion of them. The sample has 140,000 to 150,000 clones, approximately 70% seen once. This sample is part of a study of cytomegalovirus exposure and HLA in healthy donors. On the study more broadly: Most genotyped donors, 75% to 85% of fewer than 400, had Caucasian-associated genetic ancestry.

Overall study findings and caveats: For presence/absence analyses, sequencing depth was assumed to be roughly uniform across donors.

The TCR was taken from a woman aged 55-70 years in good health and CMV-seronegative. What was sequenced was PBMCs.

CDR3 sequence reads: CASSYVVGPTYNEQFF. The DNA for the CDR3 is TGTGCCAGCAGTTACGTCGTGGGGCCTACCTACAATGAGCAGTTCTTC. The chain recombines TRBV6-6 with TRBJ2-1, with D perhaps TRBD1 (5 bases). V lost 2 bases, J lost 2 bases, and 13 bases lay in between. Germline V CDR1 and CDR2: MNHNY, SVGAGI (reference sequence). This CDR3 has 16 amino acids.